Listed below are T cell receptor beta chains from one sample, sequenced in a study of blood T cell repertoires in COVID-19. Sequencing used immunoSEQ multiplex PCR; TCRdb keeps in-frame clones, though not all of them. In the table there are 250,000 to 300,000 clones, more than 75% of which are singletons. The sequenced sample was PBMCs or T cells enriched from blood (not recorded which). These receptors were obtained from a woman in her fifties or sixties in a cohort exposed to, infected with or recovered from COVID-19 (not recorded which). CDR3s include the opening cysteine and the closing phenylalanine or tryptophan. D genes are given only for firm matches. Clone size, where shown, is once, few, many, or a class for clones that have expanded.

>-|once|TRBJ2-7|TRBV29-1
TGCAGCGTTGAAGAGGGAGACTACGAGCAGTACTTC
CSVEEGDYEQYF
>-|-|TRBJ1-2|TRBV7-3
TGTGCCAGCAGTTTGACCCCGGGGGACTATGGCTACACCTTC
CASSLTPGDYGYTF
>TRBD1|-|TRBJ1-2|TRBV19
TGTGCCAGTGGGGACAGGCTCTATGGCTACACCTTC
CASGDRLYGYTF
>TRBD2|once|TRBJ2-7|TRBV7-2
TGTGCCAGCAGCCCGACTAGCGGGATAGGCGAGCAGTACTTC
CASSPTSGIGEQYF
>-|once|TRBJ1-3|TRBV11-3
TGTGCCAGCAGCCTAAATTCTGGAAACACCATATATTTT
CASSLNSGNTIYF
>-|-|TRBJ2-1|TRBV24-1
TGTGCCACCAGTTACGGGAGCCCAGGGTACAATGAGCAGTTCTTC
CATSYGSPGYNEQFF
>-|-|TRBJ1-2|TRBV6-5
TGTGCCAGCAACCTACAGGGAGCTAACTATGGCTACACCTTC
CASNLQGANYGYTF
>-|-|TRBJ1-1|TRBV10-3
TGTGCCATCAGTGAGTCGGGAGCCACAGAAAGGGAAGCTTTCTTT
CAISESGATEREAFF
>-|few|TRBJ2-7|TRBV3-1/TRBV3-2
TGTGCCAGCAGCCAACAGGGCCACGAGCAGTACTTC
CASSQQGHEQYF
>-|-|TRBJ1-2|TRBV30
TGTGCCTGGACCGAAACTAGGTATGGCTACACCTTC
CAWTETRYGYTF
>TRBD1|-|TRBJ1-5|TRBV4-1
TGCGCCAGCAGCCAGAGACAGGGGGCTAGCGCTGATCAGCCCCAGCATTTT
CASSQRQGASADQPQHF
>-|few|TRBJ2-1|TRBV27
TGTGCCAGCAGTTTAGCGTTTAGCTCCTACAATGAGCAGTTCTTC
CASSLAFSSYNEQFF
>-|-|TRBJ2-3|TRBV5-1
TGCGCCAGCGGCACAGGAGAACTGAGAGATACGCAGTATTTT
CASGTGELRDTQYF
>TRBD1|-|TRBJ2-5|TRBV7-3
TGTGCCAGCAGCTTGAAGGGGGCCCAAGAGACCCAGTACTTC
CASSLKGAQETQYF
>TRBD2|-|TRBJ2-3|TRBV7-2
TGTGCCAGCAGCCAACTTGGGACTAGCGGAGGGGCAGATACGCAGTATTTT
CASSQLGTSGGADTQYF
>TRBD2|-|TRBJ2-7|TRBV24-1
TGTGCCACCAGTGACCCCGGGAGGGACGAGCAGTACTTC
CATSDPGRDEQYF
>TRBD2|few|TRBJ2-7|TRBV7-2
TGTGCCAGCAGCTTAGGGTTAGCGGGCTTATACGAGCAGTACTTC
CASSLGLAGLYEQYF
>-|-|TRBJ2-2|TRBV4-3
TGCGCCAGCAGCCCGGACGGACAGCTGAACACCGGGGAGCTGTTTTTT
CASSPDGQLNTGELFF
>TRBD1|-|TRBJ2-3|TRBV28
TGTGCCAGCAGTCCTCCCGGACAGGGGATAGATACGCAGTATTTT
CASSPPGQGIDTQYF
>-|-|TRBJ1-6|TRBV6-5
TGTGCCAGCAGTTTAGACGGGGAGAATAATTCACCCCTCCACTTT
CASSLDGENNSPLHF
>TRBD2|-|TRBJ2-3|TRBV5-4
TGTGCCAGCAGCGCGACTAGCGGGAGTGGTACGCAGTATTTT
CASSATSGSGTQYF
>TRBD2|-|TRBJ2-1|TRBV19
TGTGCCAGTACTTGGGGGGGAGGGCGCGATGAGCAGTTCTTC
CASTWGGGRDEQFF
>-|-|TRBJ1-1|TRBV6-1
TGTGCCAGCAGTGAATACACAGGGAACACTGAAGCTTTCTTT
CASSEYTGNTEAFF
>-|-|TRBJ2-2|TRBV7-3
TGTGCCAGCAGCTTAGTGGCAGGGAACACCGGGGAGCTGTTTTTT
CASSLVAGNTGELFF
>TRBD2|few|TRBJ2-3|TRBV9
TGTGCCAGCAGCGTAGAGGGCGGGAGAAGGGATACGCAGTATTTT
CASSVEGGRRDTQYF
>-|-|TRBJ2-1|TRBV27
TGTGCCAGCAGGGACAGGTGGAGGGGATACGACGAAAATGAGCAGTTCTTC
CASRDRWRGYDENEQFF
>TRBD1|-|TRBJ1-1|TRBV7-2
TGTGCCAGCAGCCCGAGACAGGGTAGCACTGAAGCTTTCTTT
CASSPRQGSTEAFF
>-|once|TRBJ2-3|TRBV11-2
TGTGCCAGCAGCCCAGGGCCCTTCGGCCGGTATTTT
CASSPGPFGRYF